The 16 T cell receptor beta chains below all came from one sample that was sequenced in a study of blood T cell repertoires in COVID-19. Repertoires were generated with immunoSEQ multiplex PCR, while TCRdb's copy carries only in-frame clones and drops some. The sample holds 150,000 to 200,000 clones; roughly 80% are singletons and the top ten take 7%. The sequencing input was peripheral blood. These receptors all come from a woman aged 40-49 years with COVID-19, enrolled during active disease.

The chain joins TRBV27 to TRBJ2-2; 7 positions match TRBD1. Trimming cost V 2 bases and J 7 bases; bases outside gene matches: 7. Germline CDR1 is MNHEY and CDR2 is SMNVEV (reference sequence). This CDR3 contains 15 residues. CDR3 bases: TGTGCCAGCAGTTTAAACCCACAGGGGAACGGGGAGCTGTTTTTT. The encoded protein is CASSLNPQGNGELFF.

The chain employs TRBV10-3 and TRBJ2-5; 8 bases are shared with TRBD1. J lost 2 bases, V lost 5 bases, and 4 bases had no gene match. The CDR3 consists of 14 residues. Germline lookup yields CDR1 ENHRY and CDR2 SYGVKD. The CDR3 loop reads CAISWDRLQETQYF. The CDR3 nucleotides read TGTGCCATCAGTTGGGACAGGTTACAAGAGACCCAGTACTTC.

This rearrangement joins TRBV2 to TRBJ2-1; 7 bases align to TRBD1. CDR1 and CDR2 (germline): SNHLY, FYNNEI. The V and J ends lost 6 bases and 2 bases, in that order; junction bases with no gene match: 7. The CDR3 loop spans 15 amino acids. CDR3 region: CASRSRDRPYNEQFF. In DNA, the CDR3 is TGTGCCAGCAGGTCCCGGGACAGACCCTACAATGAGCAGTTCTTC.

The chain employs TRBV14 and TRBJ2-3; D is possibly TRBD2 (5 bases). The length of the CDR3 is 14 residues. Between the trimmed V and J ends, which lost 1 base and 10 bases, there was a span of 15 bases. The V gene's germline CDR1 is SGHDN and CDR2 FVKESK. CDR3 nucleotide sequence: TGTGCCAGCAGCCAAGCTGTGCCCGCGCGGGCGCAGTATTTT. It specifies CASSQAVPARAQYF.

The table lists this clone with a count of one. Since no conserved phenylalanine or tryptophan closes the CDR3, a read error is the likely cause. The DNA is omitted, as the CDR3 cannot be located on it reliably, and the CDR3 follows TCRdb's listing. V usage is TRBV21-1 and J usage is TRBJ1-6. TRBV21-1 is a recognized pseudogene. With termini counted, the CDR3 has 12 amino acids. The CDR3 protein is CASSKARASPAA.

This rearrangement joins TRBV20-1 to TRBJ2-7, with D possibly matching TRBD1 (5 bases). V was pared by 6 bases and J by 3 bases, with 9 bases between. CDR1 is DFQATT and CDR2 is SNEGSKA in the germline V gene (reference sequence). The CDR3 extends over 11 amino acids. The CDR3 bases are TGCAGTGCCAAGACAGTCTACGAGCAGTACTTC. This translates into CSAKTVYEQYF.

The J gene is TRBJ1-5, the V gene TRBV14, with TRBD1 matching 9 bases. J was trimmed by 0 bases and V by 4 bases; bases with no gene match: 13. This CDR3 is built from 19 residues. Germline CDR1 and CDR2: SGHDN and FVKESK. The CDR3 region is CASSRLRTGGDYSNQPQHF. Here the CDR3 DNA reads TGTGCCAGCAGCCGACTTCGAACAGGGGGCGATTATAGCAATCAGCCCCAGCATTTT.

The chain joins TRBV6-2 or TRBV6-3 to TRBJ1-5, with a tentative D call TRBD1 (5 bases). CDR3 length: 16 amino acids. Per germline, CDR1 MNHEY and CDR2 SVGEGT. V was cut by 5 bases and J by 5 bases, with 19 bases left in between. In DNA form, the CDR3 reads TGTGCCAGCAGTGATGCTAAAAGGGGATCTCATCAGCCCCAGCATTTT. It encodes CASSDAKRGSHQPQHF.

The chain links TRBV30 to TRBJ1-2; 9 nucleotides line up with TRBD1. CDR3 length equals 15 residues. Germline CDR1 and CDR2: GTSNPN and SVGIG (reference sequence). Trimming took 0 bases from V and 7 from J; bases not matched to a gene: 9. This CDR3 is CAWSVPRQGVSGYTF. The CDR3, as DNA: TGTGCCTGGAGTGTACCCAGACAGGGGGTATCTGGCTACACCTTC. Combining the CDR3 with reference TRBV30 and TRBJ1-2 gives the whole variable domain SQTIHQWPATLVQPVGSPLSLECTVEGTSNPNLYWYRQAAGRGLQLLFYSVGIGQISSEVPQNLSASRPQDRQFILSSKKLLLSDSGFYLCAWSVPRQGVSGYTFGSGTRLTVV.

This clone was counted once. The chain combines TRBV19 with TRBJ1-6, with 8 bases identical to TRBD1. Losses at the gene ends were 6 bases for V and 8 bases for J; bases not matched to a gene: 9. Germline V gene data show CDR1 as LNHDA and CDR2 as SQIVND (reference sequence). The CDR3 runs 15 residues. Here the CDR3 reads CASSSRTGIDSPLHF. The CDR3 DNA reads TGTGCCAGTAGCTCCAGGACAGGGATTGATTCACCCCTCCACTTT. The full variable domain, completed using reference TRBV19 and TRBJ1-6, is DGGITQSPKYLFRKEGQNVTLSCEQNLNHDAMYWYRQDPGQGLRLIYYSQIVNDFQKGDIAEGYSVSREKKESFPLTVTSAQKNPTAFYLCASSSRTGIDSPLHFGNGTRLTVT.

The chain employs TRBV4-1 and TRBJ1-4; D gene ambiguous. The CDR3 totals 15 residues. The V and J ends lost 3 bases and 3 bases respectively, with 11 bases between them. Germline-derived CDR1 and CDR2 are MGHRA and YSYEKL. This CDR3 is CASSQEQRSNEKLFF. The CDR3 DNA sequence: TGCGCCAGCAGCCAGGAACAGCGGTCTAATGAAAAACTGTTTTTT.

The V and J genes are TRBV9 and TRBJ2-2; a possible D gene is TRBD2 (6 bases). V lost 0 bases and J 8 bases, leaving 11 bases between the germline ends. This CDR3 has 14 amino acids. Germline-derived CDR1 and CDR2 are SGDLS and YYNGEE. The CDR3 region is CASSVVSGGGELFF. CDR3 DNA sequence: TGTGCCAGCAGCGTAGTTAGCGGCGGAGGGGAGCTGTTTTTT.

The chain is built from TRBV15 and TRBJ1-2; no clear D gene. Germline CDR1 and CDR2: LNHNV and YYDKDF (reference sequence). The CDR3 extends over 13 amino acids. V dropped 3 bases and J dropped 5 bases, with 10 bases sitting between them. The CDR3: CATSREEGYGYTF. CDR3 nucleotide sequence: TGTGCCACCAGCAGGGAGGAGGGATATGGCTACACCTTC.

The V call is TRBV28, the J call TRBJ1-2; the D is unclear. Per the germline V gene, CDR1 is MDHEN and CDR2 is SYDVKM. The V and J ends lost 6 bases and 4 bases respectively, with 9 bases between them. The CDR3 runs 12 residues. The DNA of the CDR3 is TGTGCCAGCAGCTTACTCGGCTATGGCTACACCTTC. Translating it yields CASSLLGYGYTF.

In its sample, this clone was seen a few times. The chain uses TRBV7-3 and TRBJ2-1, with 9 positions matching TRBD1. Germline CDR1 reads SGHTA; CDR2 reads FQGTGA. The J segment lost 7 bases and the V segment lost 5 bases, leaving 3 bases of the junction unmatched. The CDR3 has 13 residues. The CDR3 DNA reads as TGTGCCAGCAGCAAACAGGGGGCAAATGAGCAGTTCTTC. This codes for CASSKQGANEQFF. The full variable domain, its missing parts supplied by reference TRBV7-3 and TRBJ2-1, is GAGVSQTPSNKVTEKGKYVELRCDPISGHTALYWYRQSLGQGPEFLIYFQGTGAADDSGLPNDRFFAVRPEGSVSTLKIQRTERGDSAVYLCASSKQGANEQFFGPGTRLTVL.

This CDR3 is CASSFAAGVGETQYF. Written as DNA, the CDR3 is TGTGCCAGCAGCTTTGCGGCGGGAGTGGGGGAGACCCAGTACTTC. The J gene is TRBJ2-5, the V gene TRBV7-3, with 7 nucleotides matching TRBD2. J was trimmed by 5 bases and V by 3 bases; bases with no gene match: 9. The germline gives CDR1 SGHTA, CDR2 FQGTGA. The CDR3 length is 15 residues.